This T cell receptor (beta chain) was recorded in a study of cytomegalovirus exposure and HLA in healthy donors. Study results and limitations: In a later analysis, DRB1 alleles had the most associated TCRs; HLA-C alleles the fewest. Most subjects' HLA-A and HLA-B alleles were reportedly predicted from TCR beta sequences. A later analysis reportedly identified an Asian-associated ancestry cluster as carrying fewer N-insertions than the roughly 670-donor mean. When a later analysis compared HLA-associated TCR beta chains with equally common others, the HLA-associated chains turned out to be more clonally expanded and to have lower generation probabilities.

Trimming removed 6 bases from V and 4 bases from J; junction bases left unmatched: 3. This CDR3 comprises 13 residues. CDR1 is MNHEY and CDR2 is SVGAGI in the germline V gene. Primers for the PCR totalled 60 Vbeta and 13 Jbeta. The method was immunoSEQ multiplex PCR; TCRdb's version includes in-frame clones alone and lacks a portion of them. The sample has around 62,000 clones; about three quarters are singletons. To note about this clone: Its antigen is unknown.

Sequencing was done on a sample of PBMCs. The V and J genes are TRBV6-5 and TRBJ1-1; 9 bases agree with TRBD1. The source of this sequence is a man aged 35 to 55 in good health and CMV-seronegative. The CDR3 DNA is TGTGCCAGCAGAATGGACAGGGGCACTGAAGCTTTCTTT. Its protein is CASRMDRGTEAFF.